The T cell receptor beta chain under discussion was sequenced for a study of Graves' ophthalmopathy and Graves' hyperthyroidism. Study-level findings and limits: Detected in blood as well were most expanded thyroid clonotypes with frequency above 0.001.

This CDR3 contains 12 residues. CDR1 MDHEN and CDR2 SYDVKM come from the germline V gene. V lost 6 bases, J lost 4 bases, and 10 bases lay in between. Remarks on this clonotype: Its antigen is not known.

Beta-chain TCR CDR3 regions were amplified from RNA transcripts. In the first round, RT-PCR was carried out with HTBI primers, and a multiplex PCR formed the second round. TCRdb re-derived calls from the multiplex PCR reads in MiXCR, one entry per CDR3 protein. This sample has around 170,000 distinct CDR3 sequences, with more than 30% found just once. Uncontrolled infections, pregnancy, lactation or other autoimmune diseases led to patient exclusion. This TCR came from a woman in her thirties or forties with Graves' ophthalmopathy. The chain is built from TRBV28 and TRBJ2-7; D is possibly TRBD2 (5 bases). The source material was peripheral blood. The CDR3 DNA reads as TGTGCCAGCAGCTCACTAGAATACGAGCAGTACTTC. Its protein product is CASSSLEYEQYF.